This TCR beta chain stems from a study of shared clonotypes between healthy human individuals. Trimming cost V 3 bases and J 15 bases; bases outside gene matches: 10. The CDR3 runs 14 residues. Germline loops: CDR1 KGHSH, CDR2 LQKENI. This clone showed up just once. Profiling relied on immunoSEQ multiplex PCR, and the TCRdb table lists in-frame clones only, not all of them. The repertoire includes some 2.1 million clones, 85% to 95% of them detected once, and 0.1% to 0.15% sits in the top ten. The source of this sequence is a man aged 18 to 29 in good health. The chain uses TRBV18 and TRBJ2-1, with TRBD2 identical over 11 bases. The source material was naive CD4+ T cells sorted from blood. Indicated subset: CD45RA+ positively selected. CDR3 nucleotide sequence: TGTGCCAGCTCACCGGGACTAGCGGAGGGATGGGGGTTCTTC. Protein sequence: CASSPGLAEGWGFF.